Reported below is one T cell receptor (beta chain). This record comes from a study of cytomegalovirus exposure and HLA in healthy donors. 13 Jbeta primers and 60 Vbeta primers were used for the PCR. Per the study methods: Roughly 10 million shared chains were among roughly 81 million unique TCR beta chains counted in a later analysis. Measured with immunoSEQ multiplex PCR; TCRdb has only the in-frame clones, and not every one. For V, J and clone size, that table is used; D and trimming come from the DNA. Seen here are approximately 240,000 clones, approximately 84% observed once, and the top ten hold about 0.6%. The CDR3 totals 15 residues. The V gene lost 6 bases and the J gene lost 0 bases, with 14 bases spanning the gap. In germline, CDR1 is LNHDA, CDR2 SQIVND (reference sequence).

This chain connects TRBV19 to TRBJ1-1; D not certain. Sequencing used PBMCs. The TCR sequence derives from a middle-aged woman in good health and CMV-seronegative. The CDR3: CASSGGRSMNTEAFF. The CDR3 DNA reads as TGTGCCAGTAGCGGTGGGCGATCTATGAACACTGAAGCTTTCTTT.